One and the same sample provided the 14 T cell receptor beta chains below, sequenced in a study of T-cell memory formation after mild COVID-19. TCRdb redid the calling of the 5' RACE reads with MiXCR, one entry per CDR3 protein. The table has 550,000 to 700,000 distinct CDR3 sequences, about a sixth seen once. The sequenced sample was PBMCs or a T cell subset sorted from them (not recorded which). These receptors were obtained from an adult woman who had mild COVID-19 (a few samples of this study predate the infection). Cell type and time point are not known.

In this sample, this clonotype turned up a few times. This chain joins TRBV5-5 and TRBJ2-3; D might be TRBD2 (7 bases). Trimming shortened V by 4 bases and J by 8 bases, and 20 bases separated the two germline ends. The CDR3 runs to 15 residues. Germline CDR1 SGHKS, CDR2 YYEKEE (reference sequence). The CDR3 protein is CASSVADSSGGTQYF. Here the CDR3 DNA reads TGTGCCAGCAGCGTGGCGGACAGTTCGGGGGGTACGCAGTATTTT.

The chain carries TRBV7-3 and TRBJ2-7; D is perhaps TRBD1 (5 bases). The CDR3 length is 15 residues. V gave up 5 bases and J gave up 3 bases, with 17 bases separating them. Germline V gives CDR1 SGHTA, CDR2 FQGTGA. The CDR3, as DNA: TGTGCCAGCAGCCGATCCGGGCTAGGGGACTACGAGCAGTACTTC. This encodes CASSRSGLGDYEQYF.

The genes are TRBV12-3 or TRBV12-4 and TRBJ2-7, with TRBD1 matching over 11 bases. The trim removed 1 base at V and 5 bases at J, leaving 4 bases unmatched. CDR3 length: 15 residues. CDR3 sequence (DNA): TGTGCCAGCAGTTTAGGGACAGGGGGCTGGGACGAGCAGTACTTC. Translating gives CASSLGTGGWDEQYF.

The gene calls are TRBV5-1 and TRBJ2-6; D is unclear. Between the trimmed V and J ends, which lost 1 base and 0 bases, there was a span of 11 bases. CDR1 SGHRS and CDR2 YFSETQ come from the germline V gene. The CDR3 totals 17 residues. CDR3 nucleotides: TGCGCCAGCAGCTTGAATCAGGAACTCTCTGGGGCCAACGTCCTGACTTTC. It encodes CASSLNQELSGANVLTF.

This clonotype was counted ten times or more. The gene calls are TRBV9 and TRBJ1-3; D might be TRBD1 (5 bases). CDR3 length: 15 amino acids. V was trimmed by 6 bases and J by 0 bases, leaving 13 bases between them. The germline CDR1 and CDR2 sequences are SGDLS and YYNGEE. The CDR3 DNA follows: TGTGCCAGCAACGCTGGGGACGACTCTGGAAACACCATATATTTT. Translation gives CASNAGDDSGNTIYF.

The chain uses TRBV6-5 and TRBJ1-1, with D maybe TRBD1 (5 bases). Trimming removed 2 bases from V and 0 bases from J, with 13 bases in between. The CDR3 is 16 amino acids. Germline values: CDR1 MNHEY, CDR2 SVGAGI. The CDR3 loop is CASSYGASPLNTEAFF. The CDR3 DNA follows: TGTGCCAGCAGTTACGGGGCCTCGCCCCTGAACACTGAAGCTTTCTTT.

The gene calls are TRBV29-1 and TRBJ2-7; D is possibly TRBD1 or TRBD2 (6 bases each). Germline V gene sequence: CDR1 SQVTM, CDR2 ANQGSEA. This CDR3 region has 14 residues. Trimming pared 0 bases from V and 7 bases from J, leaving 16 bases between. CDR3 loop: CSVEDRGRGSEQYF. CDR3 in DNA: TGCAGCGTTGAAGACCGGGGGCGGGGTAGTGAGCAGTACTTC.

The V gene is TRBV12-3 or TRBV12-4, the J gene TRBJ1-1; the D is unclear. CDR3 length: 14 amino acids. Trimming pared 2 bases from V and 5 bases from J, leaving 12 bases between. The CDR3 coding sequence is TGTGCCAGCAGTTTACGTCAGCTAGAGACTGAAGCTTTCTTT. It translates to CASSLRQLETEAFF.

CDR3 region: CASSLLGGENTGELFF. The CDR3 DNA follows: TGTGCCAGCAGCTTACTCGGGGGGGAGAACACCGGGGAGCTGTTTTTT. The chain couples TRBV7-9 to TRBJ2-2; TRBD2 agrees at 8 bases. V dropped 2 bases and J dropped 1; count of bases not matched to a gene: 3. CDR1 and CDR2 from the germline V gene are SEHNR and FQNEAQ (reference sequence). The CDR3 is 16 amino acids.

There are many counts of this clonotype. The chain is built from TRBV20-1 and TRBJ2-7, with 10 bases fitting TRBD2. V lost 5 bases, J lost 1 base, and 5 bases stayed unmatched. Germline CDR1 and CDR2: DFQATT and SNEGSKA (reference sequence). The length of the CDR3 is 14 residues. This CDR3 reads CSAGSSGSSYEQYF. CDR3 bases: TGCAGTGCTGGGTCTAGCGGGAGTTCCTACGAGCAGTACTTC.

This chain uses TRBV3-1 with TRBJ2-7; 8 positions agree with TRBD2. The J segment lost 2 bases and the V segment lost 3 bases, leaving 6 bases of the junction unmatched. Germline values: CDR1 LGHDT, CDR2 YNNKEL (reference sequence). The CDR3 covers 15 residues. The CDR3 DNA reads TGTGCCAGCAGCCACGTCCAGCGGGAGACCTACGAGCAGTACTTC. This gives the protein CASSHVQRETYEQYF.

This CDR3 reads CASSPTPVGSYEQYF. Here the CDR3 DNA reads TGTGCCAGCAGCCCCACCCCTGTAGGCTCCTACGAGCAGTACTTC. This chain uses TRBV9 with TRBJ2-7, with D unresolved. The CDR3 totals 15 residues. Trimming removed 4 bases from V and 0 bases from J, with 14 bases in between. Germline values: CDR1 SGDLS, CDR2 YYNGEE. The entire variable domain, with the rest obtained from reference TRBV9 and TRBJ2-7, is as follows: DSGVTQTPKHLITATGQRVTLRCSPRSGDLSVYWYQQSLDQGLQFLIQYYNGEERAKGNILERFSAQQFPDLHSELNLSSLELGDSALYFCASSPTPVGSYEQYFGPGTRLTVT.

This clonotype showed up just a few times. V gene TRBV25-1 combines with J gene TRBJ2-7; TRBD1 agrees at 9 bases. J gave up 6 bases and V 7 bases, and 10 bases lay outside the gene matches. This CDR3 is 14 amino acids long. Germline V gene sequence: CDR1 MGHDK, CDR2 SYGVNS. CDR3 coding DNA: TGTGCCAGCACCGACGGAGGGACAGGGATCGAGCAGTACTTC. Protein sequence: CASTDGGTGIEQYF.

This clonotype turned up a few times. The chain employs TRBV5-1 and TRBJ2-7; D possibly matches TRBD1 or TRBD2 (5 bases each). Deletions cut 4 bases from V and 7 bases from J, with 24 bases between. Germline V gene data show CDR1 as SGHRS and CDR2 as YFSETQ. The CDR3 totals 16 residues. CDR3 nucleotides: TGCGCCAGCAGCCCTACAGGTGGGGGAACCAGGTGGGAGCAGTACTTC. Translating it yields CASSPTGGGTRWEQYF. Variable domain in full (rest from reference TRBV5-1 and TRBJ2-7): KAGVTQTPRYLIKTRGQQVTLSCSPISGHRSVSWYQQTPGQGLQFLFEYFSETQRNKGNFPGRFSGRQFSNSRSEMNVSTLELGDSALYLCASSPTGGGTRWEQYFGPGTRLTVT.